A single sample gave rise to the 21 T cell receptor beta chains below, sequenced in a study of blood T cells in healthy people across ages (dated by TCRdb to about 2015). The receptor library was made with 5' RACE. Sequencing was carried out with an Illumina HiSeq 2500. A second PCR of about 6 to 11 cycles was performed with a sample-barcoded 5' primer and a J-beta primer mix. The public reads were reanalyzed by TCRdb: fastp trimming at Q25, MiXCR alignment, in-frame beta chains only. For every CDR3 protein sequence, its rows merge into one entry that carries the most common genes and DNA. The sample yields some 1.4 million distinct CDR3 sequences; around two fifths were counted once. The top ten clonotypes cover roughly 7.9% of the sample. Sequenced material: blood. Every receptor here comes from a woman between 18 and 29 years old in good health.

This clonotype was found many times. V and J are TRBV4-2 and TRBJ1-2; D unresolved. CDR1 and CDR2 from the germline V gene are LGHNA and YNFKEQ. V was cut by 0 bases and J by 3 bases, with 11 bases left in between. CDR3 size: 15 residues. The CDR3 region is CASSQEVAGDYGYTF. CDR3 sequence (DNA): TGTGCCAGCAGCCAAGAAGTCGCAGGTGACTATGGCTACACCTTC.

As DNA, the CDR3 is TGTGCCAGCAGCGACCCTAAACAGGGGTGGTTGTACGCTGAAGCTTTCTTT. This translates into CASSDPKQGWLYAEAFF. V gene TRBV6-6 combines with J gene TRBJ1-1; 7 bases line up with TRBD1. V trimming: 6 bases; J trimming: 6 bases; junction bases outside the gene matches: 19. This CDR3 region has 17 residues. The germline CDR1 and CDR2 sequences are MNHNY and SVGAGI (reference sequence).

V usage is TRBV20-1 and J usage is TRBJ2-2, with 11 bases identical to TRBD2. This CDR3 is 16 amino acids long. Germline CDR1 is DFQATT and CDR2 is SNEGSKA (reference sequence). The junction had 12 bases not matched to a gene; V was cut back by 5 bases and J by 7 bases. DNA for the CDR3: TGCAGTGCTGCCCTAGCGGGGGGCCCCAGGAGCGGGGAGCTGTTTTTT. Translated: CSAALAGGPRSGELFF.

The J gene is TRBJ2-7, the V gene TRBV2; 15 bases are a match to TRBD2. Trimming at V came to 5 bases and at J to 7 bases, leaving 9 bases not matched to a gene. This CDR3 region has 16 residues. Germline V gives CDR1 SNHLY, CDR2 FYNNEI. In DNA form, the CDR3 reads TGTGCCAGCAGTCTTGGGACTAGCGGGAGGACGGATGAGCAGTACTTC. Encoded protein: CASSLGTSGRTDEQYF.

This clonotype was seen only a few times. CDR3 sequence: CATSSTGQGNYGYTF. CDR3 coding DNA: TGTGCCACCAGCTCCACCGGACAGGGTAACTATGGCTACACCTTC. The chain combines TRBV15 with TRBJ1-2, with TRBD1 matching 8 bases. There are 15 residues in the CDR3. Germline V gene data show CDR1 as LNHNV and CDR2 as YYDKDF (reference sequence). After removal of 5 bases from V and 1 base from J, the junction contained 6 bases not matched to a gene.

The J gene is TRBJ2-6, the V gene TRBV5-1; D is ambiguous. CDR1 SGHRS and CDR2 YFSETQ come from the germline V gene. Trimming shortened V by 5 bases and J by 0 bases, and 18 bases separated the two germline ends. This CDR3 spans 18 amino acids. This chain's CDR3 is CASSTYFGSGSGANVLTF. CDR3 nucleotides: TGCGCCAGCAGTACGTATTTCGGCAGTGGCTCTGGGGCCAACGTCCTGACTTTC.

The rearrangement uses TRBV20-1 and TRBJ1-4; 9 bases fit TRBD1. CDR1 is DFQATT and CDR2 is SNEGSKA in the germline V gene (reference sequence). The CDR3 is made up of 14 amino acids. In DNA form, the CDR3 reads TGCAGCACCTGGGACAGGGAAACTAATGAAAAACTGTTTTTT. Translation: CSTWDRETNEKLFF.

Only a few counts were recorded for this clonotype. V gene TRBV9 combines with J gene TRBJ2-5; 8 bases agree with TRBD2. The DNA end is a closer match to TRBJ2-7, so the J assignment may be wrong. This CDR3 is built from 15 residues. In germline, CDR1 is SGDLS, CDR2 YYNGEE. CDR3 DNA: TGTGCCAGCAGCCCCCCGCGGGGGGCTTGGTACGAGCAGTACTTC. The encoded protein is CASSPPRGAWYEQYF.

This clonotype came up a few times. The chain couples TRBV12-3 or TRBV12-4 to TRBJ2-1, with TRBD2 matching over 10 bases. Germline trimming cut 4 bases from V and 7 bases from J; bases unmatched to any gene: 19. The CDR3 is 19 amino acids. CDR3 in amino acids: CASSSPRGSGRAGWNEQFF. The CDR3 DNA is TGTGCCAGCAGTTCCCCCCGGGGGAGCGGGAGGGCCGGTTGGAATGAGCAGTTCTTC.

The chain is built from TRBV28 and TRBJ2-7; 10 bases are shared with TRBD2. Germline V lookup: CDR1 MDHEN, CDR2 SYDVKM. The CDR3 runs 17 residues. Losses at the gene ends were 5 bases for V and 1 base for J; bases not matched to a gene: 11. The chain's CDR3 is CASSLPPGSGGSYEQYF. CDR3 bases: TGTGCCAGCAGTCTCCCCCCAGGTAGCGGGGGGTCCTACGAGCAGTACTTC. The whole variable domain, filled in from reference TRBV28 and TRBJ2-7, reads DVKVTQSSRYLVKRTGEKVFLECVQDMDHENMFWYRQDPGLGLRLIYFSYDVKMKEKGDIPEGYSVSREKKERFSLILESASTNQTSMYLCASSLPPGSGGSYEQYFGPGTRLTVT.

V gene TRBV6-6 combines with J gene TRBJ1-1, with D perhaps matching TRBD1 (6 bases). Trimming stripped 6 bases from V and 5 bases from J, with 16 bases between. This CDR3 has 14 residues. Germline CDR1 and CDR2: MNHNY and SVGAGI (reference sequence). The CDR3 here is CASRYRERETEAFF. DNA for the CDR3: TGTGCCAGCAGGTACAGGGAGAGGGAAACTGAAGCTTTCTTT.

The genes are TRBV20-1 and TRBJ2-2; possibly TRBD1 or TRBD2 for D (5 bases each). The V gene lost 4 bases and the J gene lost 2 bases, with 8 bases spanning the gap. CDR1 is DFQATT, CDR2 SNEGSKA, per germline (reference sequence). This CDR3 is 13 amino acids long. The CDR3 sequence: CSATGLNTGELFF. CDR3 coding DNA: TGCAGTGCTACGGGGCTTAACACCGGGGAGCTGTTTTTT.

The chain is built from TRBV3-1 and TRBJ1-2, with 10 bases lining up with TRBD1. The germline gives CDR1 LGHDT, CDR2 YNNKEL (reference sequence). Losses at the gene ends were 4 bases for V and 6 bases for J; bases not matched to a gene: 14. This CDR3 is 17 amino acids long. CDR3 coding DNA: TGTGCCAGCAGCCTCAACCCCTCGACAGGGGGCACGGATGGCTACACCTTC. Translated: CASSLNPSTGGTDGYTF.

This clonotype was detected a few times. V and J are TRBV9 and TRBJ2-3, with 7 nucleotides matching TRBD2. The CDR3 covers 15 residues. From germline, CDR1 is SGDLS and CDR2 YYNGEE. Germline trimming cut 1 base from V and 3 bases from J; bases unmatched to any gene: 5. In DNA, the CDR3 is TGTGCCAGCAGCGTACTGTCGGGGGGAACAGATACGCAGTATTTT. The encoded protein is CASSVLSGGTDTQYF.

This clonotype was detected a few times. The genes are TRBV27 and TRBJ2-1, with a possible D match to TRBD1 (6 bases). The length of the CDR3 is 14 residues. CDR1 is MNHEY, CDR2 SMNVEV, per germline (reference sequence). Trimming left V 6 bases short and J 6 bases short, with 15 bases between. CDR3 amino acids: CASRPRQAPNEQFF. For the CDR3, the DNA is TGTGCCAGCAGGCCGAGACAGGCCCCCAATGAGCAGTTCTTC.

The chain combines TRBV2 with TRBJ1-2; D is unresolved. V lost 3 bases to trimming and J lost 5 bases, with 7 bases between them. Germline V CDR1 and CDR2: SNHLY, FYNNEI. The CDR3 is 12 amino acids. This CDR3 reads CASSEAVYGYTF. The CDR3 nucleotides are TGTGCCAGCAGTGAGGCGGTGTATGGCTACACCTTC.

The chain links TRBV28 to TRBJ2-4, with D unclear. CDR1 is MDHEN and CDR2 is SYDVKM in the germline V gene. The V gene lost 2 bases and the J gene lost 13 bases, with 18 bases spanning the gap. The CDR3 is 14 amino acids. In nucleotides, the CDR3 is TGTGCCAGCAGTTTAGCGACTGGGCCAAGAACCCAGTACTTC. Protein sequence: CASSLATGPRTQYF.

CDR3 sequence reads: CASSYGLVGAQEQFF. CDR3 in DNA: TGTGCCAGCAGTTACGGGCTTGTCGGCGCCCAGGAGCAGTTCTTC. The chain is built from TRBV6-5 and TRBJ2-1; D ambiguous. The V and J ends lost 2 bases and 10 bases respectively, with 18 bases between them. CDR1 is MNHEY and CDR2 is SVGAGI in the germline V gene. The CDR3 loop spans 15 amino acids.

This chain uses TRBV5-1 with TRBJ2-4, with 7 bases identical to TRBD1. Germline CDR1 SGHRS, CDR2 YFSETQ. The CDR3 runs to 15 residues. V trimming: 0 bases; J trimming: 7 bases; junction bases outside the gene matches: 7. CDR3 sequence reads: CASSLDRGPLNIQYF. Written as DNA, the CDR3 is TGCGCCAGCAGCTTGGACAGGGGCCCCCTGAACATTCAGTACTTC.

In DNA, the CDR3 is TGCAGCGTTGTGGCGGGAGGTACCTACGAGCAGTACTTC. Residues: CSVVAGGTYEQYF. This chain connects TRBV29-1 to TRBJ2-7; TRBD2 agrees at 8 bases. CDR1 and CDR2 (germline): SQVTM, ANQGSEA. This CDR3 is 13 amino acids long. The V gene end was trimmed by 4 bases and the J gene end by 2 bases; junction bases not matched to a gene: 4.

This clonotype was found a few times. The V and J genes are TRBV27 and TRBJ1-2; D perhaps matches TRBD1 (6 bases). V gave up 5 bases and J gave up 9 bases, with 13 bases separating them. Germline CDR1 is MNHEY and CDR2 is SMNVEV (reference sequence). CDR3 length: 12 residues. For the CDR3, the DNA is TGTGCCAGCAGTCTCAGGGGATGGAGCTACACCTTC. This codes for CASSLRGWSYTF.